This TCR beta chain was identified in a study of shared clonotypes between healthy human individuals. Overall study results and limits: Expectations were that clonotype sharing among donors would be affected by sequencing depth.

Ten immunoSEQ deep assay plates held the unsorted PBMC DNA. Repertoires were generated with immunoSEQ multiplex PCR, while TCRdb's copy carries only in-frame clones and drops some. Of approximately 480,000 clones in the sample, about three quarters were seen once. Deletions cut 0 bases from V and 4 bases from J, with 15 bases between. The CDR3 covers 16 residues. The germline V gene has CDR1 MNHEY and CDR2 SMNVEV (reference sequence). Concerning this clone: Antigen unknown.

Sequenced: PBMCs. The chain links TRBV27 to TRBJ1-1; maybe TRBD1 (5 bases). This receptor was obtained from a woman aged 40 to 49 in good health. Some clones in this sample may be carry-over from other donors' samples. Written as DNA, the CDR3 is TGTGCCAGCAGTTTATCGATCGGGGGGGTTGGCACTGAAGCTTTCTTT. Its translation is CASSLSIGGVGTEAFF.